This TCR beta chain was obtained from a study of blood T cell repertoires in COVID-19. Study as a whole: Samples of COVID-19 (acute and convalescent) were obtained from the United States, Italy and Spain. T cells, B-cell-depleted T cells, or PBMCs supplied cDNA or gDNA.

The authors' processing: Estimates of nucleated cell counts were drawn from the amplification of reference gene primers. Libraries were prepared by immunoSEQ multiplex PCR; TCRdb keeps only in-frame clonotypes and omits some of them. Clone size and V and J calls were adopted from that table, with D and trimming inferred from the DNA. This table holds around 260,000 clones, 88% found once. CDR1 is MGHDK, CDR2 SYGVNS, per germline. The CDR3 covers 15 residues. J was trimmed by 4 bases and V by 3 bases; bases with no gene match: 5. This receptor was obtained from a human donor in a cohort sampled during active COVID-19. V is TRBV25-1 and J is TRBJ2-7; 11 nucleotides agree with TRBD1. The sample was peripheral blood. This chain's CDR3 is CASSDEGQGVYEQYF. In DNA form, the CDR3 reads TGTGCCAGCAGTGATGAGGGACAGGGGGTATACGAGCAGTACTTC.